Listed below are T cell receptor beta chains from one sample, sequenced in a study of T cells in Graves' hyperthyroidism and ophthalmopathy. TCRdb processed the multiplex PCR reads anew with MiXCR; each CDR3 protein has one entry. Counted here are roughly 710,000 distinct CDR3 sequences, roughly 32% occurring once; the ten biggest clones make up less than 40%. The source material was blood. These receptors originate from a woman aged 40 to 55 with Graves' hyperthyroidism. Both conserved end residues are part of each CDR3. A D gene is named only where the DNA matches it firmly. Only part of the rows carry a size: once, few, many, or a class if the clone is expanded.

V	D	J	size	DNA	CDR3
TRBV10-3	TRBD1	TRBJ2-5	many	TGTGCCACCACACCGGGCACAGGGGATATCCAGTACTTC	CATTPGTGDIQYF
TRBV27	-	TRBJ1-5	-	TGTGCCAGCAGTTCCGGACCATACAATCAGCCCCAGCATTTT	CASSSGPYNQPQHF
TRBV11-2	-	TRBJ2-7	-	TGTGCCAGCAGCTTAGTAACTAGGAGTAGAGGCTACGAGCAGTACTTC	CASSLVTRSRGYEQYF
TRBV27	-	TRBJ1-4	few	TGTGCCAGCAGTGTAACCGGGGGCGATAATGAAAAACTGTTTTTT	CASSVTGGDNEKLFF
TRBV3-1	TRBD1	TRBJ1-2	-	TGTGCCAGCAGTGGGGGACAGGTGTTTGGAGGCTACACCTTC	CASSGGQVFGGYTF
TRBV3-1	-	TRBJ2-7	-	TGTGCCAGCAGCCAAGTCTATGCCACGTCGGCCCCCTACGAGCAGTACTTC	CASSQVYATSAPYEQYF
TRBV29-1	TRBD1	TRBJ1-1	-	TGCAGCGTCCCGACAGGGCAGAACACTGAAGCTTTCTTT	CSVPTGQNTEAFF
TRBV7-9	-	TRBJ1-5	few	TGTGCCAGCAGCTGGGCGGGGGGAGGTCAGCCCCAGCATTTT	CASSWAGGGQPQHF
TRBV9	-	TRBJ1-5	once	TGTGCCAGCAGCTCGGGGGAGGTCATCAATCAGCCCCAGCATTTT	CASSSGEVINQPQHF
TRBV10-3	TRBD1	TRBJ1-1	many	TGTGCCATCAGTCGGACAGGGGGCGCGTACACTGAAGCTTTCTTT	CAISRTGGAYTEAFF
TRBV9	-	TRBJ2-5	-	TGTGCCAGCAGCGTAGGCGGCCCAGCTTGGCGAGAGACCCAGTACTTC	CASSVGGPAWRETQYF
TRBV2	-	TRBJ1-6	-	TGTGCCAGCACTAAATACTGGACAGCTTTAAATTCACCCCTCCACTTT	CASTKYWTALNSPLHF
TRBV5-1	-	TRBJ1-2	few	TGCGCCAGCAGCCCGGGGGACGTCGTTCACTATGGCTACACCTTC	CASSPGDVVHYGYTF
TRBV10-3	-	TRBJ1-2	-	TGTGCCATCAGTGATGGCTACACCTTC	CAISDGYTF
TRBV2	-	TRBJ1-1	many	TGTGCCAGCAGTGCGACTAGGGGGTGGACTGAAGCTTTCTTT	CASSATRGWTEAFF
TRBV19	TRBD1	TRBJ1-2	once	TGTGCCACCGATCCCGGGACAGGGCATGGCTACACCTTC	CATDPGTGHGYTF
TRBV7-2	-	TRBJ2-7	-	TGTGCCAGCAGCTTAGTTCCGTCCAGGGGGGAATCCTACGAGCAGTACTTC	CASSLVPSRGESYEQYF
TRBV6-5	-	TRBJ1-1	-	TGTGCCAGCAGTTACTCGACTCATACCCTGGGGGGGAACACTGAAGCTTTCTTT	CASSYSTHTLGGNTEAFF
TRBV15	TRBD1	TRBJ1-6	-	TGTGCCACCAGCAGAGAGGGACAGGGGGTGAGGCATTCACCCCTCCACTTT	CATSREGQGVRHSPLHF
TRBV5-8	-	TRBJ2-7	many	TGTGCCAGCAGCTTGGCATACAGTAGCTACGAGCAGTACTTC	CASSLAYSSYEQYF
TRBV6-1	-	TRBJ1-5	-	TGTGCCAGCAGTAGAACAGGGATAGGTCAGCCCCAGCATTTT	CASSRTGIGQPQHF
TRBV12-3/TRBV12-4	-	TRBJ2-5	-	TGTGCCAGCAGCGGACTGGAAACCCAAGAGACCCAGTACTTC	CASSGLETQETQYF
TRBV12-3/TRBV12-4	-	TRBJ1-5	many	TGTGCCAGCAGAGACGGGATCAGGGCGTTTATAGATCAGCCCCAGCATTTT	CASRDGIRAFIDQPQHF
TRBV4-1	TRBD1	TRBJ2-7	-	TGCGCCAGCAGCTACACGTGGGGACAGATCTACGAGCAGTACTTC	CASSYTWGQIYEQYF
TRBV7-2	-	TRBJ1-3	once	TGTGCCAGCAGCTCCGGGACACCCGGCTCTGGAAACACCATATATTTT	CASSSGTPGSGNTIYF
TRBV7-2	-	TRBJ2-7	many	TGTGCCAGCAGCTTAACTAGCTCCTACGAGCAGTACTTC	CASSLTSSYEQYF
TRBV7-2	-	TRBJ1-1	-	TGTGCCAGCAGCTTGGTGCGGGGGGCATCGGGTACTGAAGCTTTCTTT	CASSLVRGASGTEAFF
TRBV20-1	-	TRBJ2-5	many	TGCAGTGCTAGGCGGGGTCCTCCACAAGAGACCCAGTACTTC	CSARRGPPQETQYF
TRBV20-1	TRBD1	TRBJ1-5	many	TGCAGTATCGGACAGGCCAATCAGCCCCAGCATTTT	CSIGQANQPQHF
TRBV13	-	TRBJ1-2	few	TGTGCCAGCAGCCCCAGAGACAGCCTCTTCTATGGCTACACCTTC	CASSPRDSLFYGYTF
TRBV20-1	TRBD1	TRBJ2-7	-	TGCAGTGCTAGATCCCGATACTTAGGGACAGGGGTCGGCTACGAGCAGTACTTC	CSARSRYLGTGVGYEQYF
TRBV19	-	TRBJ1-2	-	TGTGCCAGTAGAGATCCGGGACGTCCTGATGGCTACACCTTC	CASRDPGRPDGYTF
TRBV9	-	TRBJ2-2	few	TGTGCCAGCAGCGTAGTCGGGGTTGATACCGGGGAGCTGTTTTTT	CASSVVGVDTGELFF
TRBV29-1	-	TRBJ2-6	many	TGCAGCGTCGAGGGTGGTGGGGCCAACGTCCTGACTTTC	CSVEGGGANVLTF
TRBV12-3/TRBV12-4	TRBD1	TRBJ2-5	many	TGTGCCAGCAGTTCCGACAGGGCCCGGGAGACCCAGTACTTC	CASSSDRARETQYF
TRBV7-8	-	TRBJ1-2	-	TGTGCCAGCAGCTCTTCAGGATCCGCCTATGGCTACACCTTC	CASSSSGSAYGYTF
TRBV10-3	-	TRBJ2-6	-	TGTGCCATCAGGATAGCGGGGGCCAACGTCCTGACTTTC	CAIRIAGANVLTF
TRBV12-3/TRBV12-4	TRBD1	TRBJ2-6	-	TGTGCCAGCAGTCCGGAGACAGGGGCTGGGGCCAACGTCCTGACTTTC	CASSPETGAGANVLTF
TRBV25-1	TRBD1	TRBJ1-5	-	TGTGCCAGCAGTGGGGGGACAGGCGCGACAGATCAGCCCCAGCATTTT	CASSGGTGATDQPQHF
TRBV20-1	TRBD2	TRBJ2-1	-	TGCAGTGCCTACCCTAGCGGGAGATACAATGAGCAGTTCTTC	CSAYPSGRYNEQFF
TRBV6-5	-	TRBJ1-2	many	TGTGCCAGCAGTGCGTCCCGCGGGCGACCAGCTAACTATGGCTACACCTTC	CASSASRGRPANYGYTF
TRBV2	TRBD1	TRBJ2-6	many	TGTGCCAACAGTCCAACGACAGGGGCTGGGGCCAACGTCCTGACTTTC	CANSPTTGAGANVLTF
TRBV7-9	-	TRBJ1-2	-	TGTGCCAGCAGCTTATCGTCTCCAGGCGGCTACACCTTC	CASSLSSPGGYTF
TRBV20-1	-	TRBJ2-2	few	TGCAGTGCTAGAGACGGGGAGGTCGGGGAGCTGTTTTTT	CSARDGEVGELFF
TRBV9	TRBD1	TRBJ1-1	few	TGTGCCAGCAGCCAAGATCCGGGACAGGGGCACACTGAAGCTTTCTTT	CASSQDPGQGHTEAFF
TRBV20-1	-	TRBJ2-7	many	TGCAGTGCTAGCACTCCCGTTTTCCGCGAGCAGTACTTC	CSASTPVFREQYF
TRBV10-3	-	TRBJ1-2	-	TGTGCCATCAGTTACGACCGACCGGGAGGTGGCTACACCTTC	CAISYDRPGGGYTF
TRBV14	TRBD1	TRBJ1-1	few	TGTGCCAGCTCACCACCGCCGGACAGGGCACTTGTAGCTGAAGCTTTCTTT	CASSPPPDRALVAEAFF